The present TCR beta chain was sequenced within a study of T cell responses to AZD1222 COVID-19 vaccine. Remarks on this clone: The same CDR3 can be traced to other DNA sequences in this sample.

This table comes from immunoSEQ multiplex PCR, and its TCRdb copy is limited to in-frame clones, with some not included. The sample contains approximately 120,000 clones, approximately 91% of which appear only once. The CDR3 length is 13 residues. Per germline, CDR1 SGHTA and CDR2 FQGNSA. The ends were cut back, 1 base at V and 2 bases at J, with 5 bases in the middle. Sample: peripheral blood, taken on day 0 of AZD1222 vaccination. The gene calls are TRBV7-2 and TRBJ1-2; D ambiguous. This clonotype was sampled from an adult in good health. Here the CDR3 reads CASSLGGNYGYTF. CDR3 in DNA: TGTGCCAGCAGCTTAGGGGGAAACTATGGCTACACCTTC.